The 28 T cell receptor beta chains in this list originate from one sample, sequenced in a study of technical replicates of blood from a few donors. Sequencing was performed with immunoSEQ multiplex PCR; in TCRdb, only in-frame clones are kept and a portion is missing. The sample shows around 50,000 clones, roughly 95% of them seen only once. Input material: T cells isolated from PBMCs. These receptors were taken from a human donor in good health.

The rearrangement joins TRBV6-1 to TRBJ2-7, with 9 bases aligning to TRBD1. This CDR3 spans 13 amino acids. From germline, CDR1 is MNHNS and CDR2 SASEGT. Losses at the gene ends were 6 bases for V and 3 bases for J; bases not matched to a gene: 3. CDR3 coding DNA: TGTGCCAGCAGGGGGACAGGGAGCTACGAGCAGTACTTC. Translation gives CASRGTGSYEQYF.

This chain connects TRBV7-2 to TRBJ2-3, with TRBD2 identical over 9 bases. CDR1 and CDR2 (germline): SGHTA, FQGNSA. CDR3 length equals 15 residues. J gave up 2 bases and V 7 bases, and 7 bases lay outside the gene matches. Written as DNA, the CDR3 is TGTGCCAGCAAGGCTAGCGGGACCGTCACAGATACGCAGTATTTT. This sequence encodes CASKASGTVTDTQYF.

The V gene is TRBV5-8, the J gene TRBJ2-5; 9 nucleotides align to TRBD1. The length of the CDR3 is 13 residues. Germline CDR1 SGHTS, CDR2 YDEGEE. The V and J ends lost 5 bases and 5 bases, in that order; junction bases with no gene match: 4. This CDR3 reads CASRRTGVETQYF. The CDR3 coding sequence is TGTGCCAGCAGGCGGACAGGGGTCGAGACCCAGTACTTC.

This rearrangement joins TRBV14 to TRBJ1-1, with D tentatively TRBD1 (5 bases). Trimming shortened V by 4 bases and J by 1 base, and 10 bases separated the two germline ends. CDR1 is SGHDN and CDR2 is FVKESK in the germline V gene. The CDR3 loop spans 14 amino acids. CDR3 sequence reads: CASSPLRGNTEAFF. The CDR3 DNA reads TGTGCCAGCAGCCCCCTTAGGGGGAACACTGAAGCTTTCTTT.

The DNA of the CDR3 is TGCGCCAGCAGCCTAGAATACACAGATACGCAGTATTTT. It translates to CASSLEYTDTQYF. The chain is built from TRBV10-1 and TRBJ2-3; D unresolved. CDR1 and CDR2 from the germline V gene are WNHNN and SYGVQD (reference sequence). The CDR3 is 13 residues long. Between the trimmed V and J ends, which lost 6 bases and 2 bases, there was a span of 9 bases.

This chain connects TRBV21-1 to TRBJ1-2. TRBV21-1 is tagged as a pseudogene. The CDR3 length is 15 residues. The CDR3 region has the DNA TGTGCCAGCAGCAACGGGTATCTGCGACGGAGTAACGTCGGTTTC. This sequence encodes CASSNGYLRRSNVGF.

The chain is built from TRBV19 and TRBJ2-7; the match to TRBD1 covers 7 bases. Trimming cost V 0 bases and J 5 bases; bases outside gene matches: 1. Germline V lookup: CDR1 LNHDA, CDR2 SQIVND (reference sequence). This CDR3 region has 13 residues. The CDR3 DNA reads TGTGCCAGTAGTATAGAAACAGGGGACGAGCAGTACTTC. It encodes CASSIETGDEQYF. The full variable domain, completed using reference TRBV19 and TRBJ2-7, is DGGITQSPKYLFRKEGQNVTLSCEQNLNHDAMYWYRQDPGQGLRLIYYSQIVNDFQKGDIAEGYSVSREKKESFPLTVTSAQKNPTAFYLCASSIETGDEQYFGPGTRLTVT.

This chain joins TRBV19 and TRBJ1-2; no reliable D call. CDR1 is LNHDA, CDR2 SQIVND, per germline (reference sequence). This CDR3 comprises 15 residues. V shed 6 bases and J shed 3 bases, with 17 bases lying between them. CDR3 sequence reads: CASSILGNGDYGYTF. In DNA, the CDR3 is TGTGCCAGTAGCATCCTCGGAAACGGGGACTATGGCTACACCTTC.

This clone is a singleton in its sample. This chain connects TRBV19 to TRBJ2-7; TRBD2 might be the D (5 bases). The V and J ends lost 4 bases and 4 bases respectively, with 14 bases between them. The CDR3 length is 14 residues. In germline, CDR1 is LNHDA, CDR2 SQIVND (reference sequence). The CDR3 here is CASSTYERHYEQYF. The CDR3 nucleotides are TGTGCCAGTAGTACCTATGAGCGGCATTACGAGCAGTACTTC.

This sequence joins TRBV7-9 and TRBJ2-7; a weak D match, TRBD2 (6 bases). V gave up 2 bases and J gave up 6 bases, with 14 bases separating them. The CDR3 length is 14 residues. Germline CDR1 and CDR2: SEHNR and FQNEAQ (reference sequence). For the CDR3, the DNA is TGTGCCAGCAGCTTATTCGGGAGCGGCCCCGAGCAGTACTTC. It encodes CASSLFGSGPEQYF.

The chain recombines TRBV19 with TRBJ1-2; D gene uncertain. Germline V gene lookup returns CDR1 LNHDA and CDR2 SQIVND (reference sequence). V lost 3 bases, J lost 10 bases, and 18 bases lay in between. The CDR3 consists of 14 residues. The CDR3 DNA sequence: TGTGCCAGTAGTATCGGCCCGGTGGCGGCCGACTACACCTTC. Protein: CASSIGPVAADYTF.

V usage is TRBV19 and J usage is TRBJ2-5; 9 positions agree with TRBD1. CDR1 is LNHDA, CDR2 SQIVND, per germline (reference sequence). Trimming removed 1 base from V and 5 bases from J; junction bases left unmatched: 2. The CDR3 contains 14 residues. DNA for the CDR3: TGTGCCAGTAGTATAGGGACAGGGGACGAGACCCAGTACTTC. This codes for CASSIGTGDETQYF. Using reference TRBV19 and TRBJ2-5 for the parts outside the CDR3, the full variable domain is DGGITQSPKYLFRKEGQNVTLSCEQNLNHDAMYWYRQDPGQGLRLIYYSQIVNDFQKGDIAEGYSVSREKKESFPLTVTSAQKNPTAFYLCASSIGTGDETQYFGPGTRLLVL.

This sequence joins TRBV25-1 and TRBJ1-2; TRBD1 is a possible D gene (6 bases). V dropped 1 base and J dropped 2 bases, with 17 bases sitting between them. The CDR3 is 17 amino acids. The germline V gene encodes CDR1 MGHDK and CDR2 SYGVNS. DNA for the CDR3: TGTGCCAGCAGTGAATTTAGGACAGCCCATAGGAACTATGGCTACACCTTC. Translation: CASSEFRTAHRNYGYTF.

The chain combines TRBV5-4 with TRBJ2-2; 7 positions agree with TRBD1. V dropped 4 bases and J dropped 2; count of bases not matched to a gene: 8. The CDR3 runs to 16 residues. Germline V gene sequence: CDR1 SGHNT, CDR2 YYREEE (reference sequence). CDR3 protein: CASSLSYRGNTGELFF. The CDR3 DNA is TGTGCCAGCAGCCTTTCTTACAGGGGCAACACCGGGGAGCTGTTTTTT. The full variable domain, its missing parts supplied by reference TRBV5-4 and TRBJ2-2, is ETGVTQSPTHLIKTRGQQVTLRCSSQSGHNTVSWYQQALGQGPQFIFQYYREEENGRGNFPPRFSGLQFPNYSSELNVNALELDDSALYLCASSLSYRGNTGELFFGEGSRLTVL.

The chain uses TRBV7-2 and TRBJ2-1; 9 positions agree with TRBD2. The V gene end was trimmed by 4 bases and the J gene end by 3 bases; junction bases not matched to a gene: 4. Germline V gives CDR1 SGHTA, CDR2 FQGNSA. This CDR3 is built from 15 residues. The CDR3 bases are TGTGCCAGCAGCTCGGCTAGCGGGGTCTACAATGAGCAGTTCTTC. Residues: CASSSASGVYNEQFF.

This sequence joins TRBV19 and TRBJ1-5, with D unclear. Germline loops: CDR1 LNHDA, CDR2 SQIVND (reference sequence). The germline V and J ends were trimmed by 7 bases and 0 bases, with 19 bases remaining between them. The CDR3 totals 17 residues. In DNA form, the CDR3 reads TGTGCCAGTAAAGAGGACCGCGGGATTTATAGCAATCAGCCCCAGCATTTT. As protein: CASKEDRGIYSNQPQHF.

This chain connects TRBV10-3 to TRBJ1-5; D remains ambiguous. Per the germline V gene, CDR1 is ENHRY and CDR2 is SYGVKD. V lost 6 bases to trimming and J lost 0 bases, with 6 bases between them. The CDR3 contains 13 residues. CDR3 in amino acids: CAIRADSNQPQHF. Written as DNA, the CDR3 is TGTGCCATCAGAGCGGATAGCAATCAGCCCCAGCATTTT.

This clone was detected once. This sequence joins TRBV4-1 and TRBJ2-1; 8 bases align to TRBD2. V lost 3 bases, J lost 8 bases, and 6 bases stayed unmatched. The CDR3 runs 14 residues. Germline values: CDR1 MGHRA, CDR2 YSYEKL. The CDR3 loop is CASSHRTSRDEQFF. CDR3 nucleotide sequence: TGCGCCAGCAGCCACCGGACTAGCAGGGATGAGCAGTTCTTC.

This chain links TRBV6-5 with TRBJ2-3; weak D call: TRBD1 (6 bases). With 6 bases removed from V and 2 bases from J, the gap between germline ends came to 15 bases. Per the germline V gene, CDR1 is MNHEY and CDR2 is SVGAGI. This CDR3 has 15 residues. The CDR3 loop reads CASSPTGSVTDTQYF. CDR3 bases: TGTGCCAGCAGCCCGACAGGTTCCGTCACAGATACGCAGTATTTT.

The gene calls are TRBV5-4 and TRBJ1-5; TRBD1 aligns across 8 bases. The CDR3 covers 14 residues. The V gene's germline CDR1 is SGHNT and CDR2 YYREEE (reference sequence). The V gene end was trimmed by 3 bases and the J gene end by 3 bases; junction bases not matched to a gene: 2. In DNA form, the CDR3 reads TGTGCCAGCAGCTCGGGACAGGTCAATCAGCCCCAGCATTTT. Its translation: CASSSGQVNQPQHF.

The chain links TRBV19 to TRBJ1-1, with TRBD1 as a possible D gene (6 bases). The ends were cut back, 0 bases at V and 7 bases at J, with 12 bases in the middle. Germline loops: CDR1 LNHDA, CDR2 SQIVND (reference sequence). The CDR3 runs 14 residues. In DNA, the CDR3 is TGTGCCAGTAGTATAGACTACAGGGCAAATGAAGCTTTCTTT. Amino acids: CASSIDYRANEAFF.

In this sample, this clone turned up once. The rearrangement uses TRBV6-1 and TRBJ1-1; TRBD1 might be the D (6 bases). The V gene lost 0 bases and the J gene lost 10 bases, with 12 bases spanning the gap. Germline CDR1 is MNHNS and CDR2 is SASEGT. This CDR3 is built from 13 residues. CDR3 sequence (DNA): TGTGCCAGCAGTGAAGCCCCTCAAGGGGGAGCTTTCTTT. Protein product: CASSEAPQGGAFF.

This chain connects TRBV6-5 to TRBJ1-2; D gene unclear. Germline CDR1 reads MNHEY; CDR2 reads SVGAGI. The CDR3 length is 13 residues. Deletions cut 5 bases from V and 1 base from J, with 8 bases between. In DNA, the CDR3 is TGTGCCAGCAGTCAGACTAGTAACTATGGCTACACCTTC. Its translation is CASSQTSNYGYTF.

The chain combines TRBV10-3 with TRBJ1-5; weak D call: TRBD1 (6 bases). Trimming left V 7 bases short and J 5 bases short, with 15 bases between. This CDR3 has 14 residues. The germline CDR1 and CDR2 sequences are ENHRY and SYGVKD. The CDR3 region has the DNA TGTGCCATCAAAAGCGGGGGGCTAGATCAGCCCCAGCATTTT. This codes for CAIKSGGLDQPQHF.

The DNA of the CDR3 is TGTGCCAGCAGTTTATCGGGGGGAGATGGCTACACCTTC. Translation: CASSLSGGDGYTF. The chain employs TRBV27 and TRBJ1-2, with D possibly being TRBD1 (5 bases). Germline V gives CDR1 MNHEY, CDR2 SMNVEV (reference sequence). This CDR3 region has 13 residues. The V end was cut by 0 bases, the J end by 6 bases, with 8 bases between.

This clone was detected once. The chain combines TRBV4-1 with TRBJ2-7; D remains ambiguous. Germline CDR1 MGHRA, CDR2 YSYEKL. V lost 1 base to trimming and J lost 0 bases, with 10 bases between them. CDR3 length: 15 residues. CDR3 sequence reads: CASSQGFAVSYEQYF. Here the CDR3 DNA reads TGCGCCAGCAGCCAAGGATTTGCAGTCTCCTACGAGCAGTACTTC.

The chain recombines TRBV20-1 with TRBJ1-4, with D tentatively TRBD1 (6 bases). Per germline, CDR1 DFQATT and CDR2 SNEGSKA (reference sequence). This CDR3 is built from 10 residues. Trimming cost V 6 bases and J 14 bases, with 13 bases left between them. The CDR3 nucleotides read TGCAGTGCCACCCGGGACATGCTGTTTTTT. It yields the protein CSATRDMLFF.

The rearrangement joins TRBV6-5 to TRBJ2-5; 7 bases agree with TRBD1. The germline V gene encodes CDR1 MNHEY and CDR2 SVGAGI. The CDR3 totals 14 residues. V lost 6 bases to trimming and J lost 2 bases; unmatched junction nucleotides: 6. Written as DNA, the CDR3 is TGTGCCAGCAGGGCTTCCAGGGGGCAAGAGACCCAGTACTTC. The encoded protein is CASRASRGQETQYF.